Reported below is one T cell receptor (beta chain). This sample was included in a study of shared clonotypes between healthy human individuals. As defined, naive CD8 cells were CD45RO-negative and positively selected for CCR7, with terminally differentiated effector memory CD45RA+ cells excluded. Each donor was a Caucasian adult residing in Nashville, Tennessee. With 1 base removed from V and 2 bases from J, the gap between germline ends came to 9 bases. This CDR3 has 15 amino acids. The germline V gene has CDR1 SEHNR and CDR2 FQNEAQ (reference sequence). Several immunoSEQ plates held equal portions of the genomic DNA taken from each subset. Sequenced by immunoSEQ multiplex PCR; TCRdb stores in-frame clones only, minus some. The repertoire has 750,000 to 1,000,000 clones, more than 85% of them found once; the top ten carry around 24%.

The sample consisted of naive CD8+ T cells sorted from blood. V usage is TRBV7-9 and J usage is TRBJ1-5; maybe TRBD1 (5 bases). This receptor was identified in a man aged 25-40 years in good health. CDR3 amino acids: CASSLGGSGNQPQHF. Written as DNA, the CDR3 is TGTGCCAGCAGCTTAGGGGGGTCTGGCAATCAGCCCCAGCATTTT.